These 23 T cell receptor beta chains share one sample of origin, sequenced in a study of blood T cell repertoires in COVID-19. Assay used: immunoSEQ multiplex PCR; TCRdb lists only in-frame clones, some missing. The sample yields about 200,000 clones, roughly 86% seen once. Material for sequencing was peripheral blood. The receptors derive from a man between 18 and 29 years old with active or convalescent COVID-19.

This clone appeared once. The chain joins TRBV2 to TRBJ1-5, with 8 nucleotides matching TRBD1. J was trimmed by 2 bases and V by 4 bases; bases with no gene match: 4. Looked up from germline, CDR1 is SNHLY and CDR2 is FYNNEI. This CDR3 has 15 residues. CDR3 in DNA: TGTGCCAGCAGTGGGACAGGGCTTGGCAATCAGCCCCAGCATTTT. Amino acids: CASSGTGLGNQPQHF.

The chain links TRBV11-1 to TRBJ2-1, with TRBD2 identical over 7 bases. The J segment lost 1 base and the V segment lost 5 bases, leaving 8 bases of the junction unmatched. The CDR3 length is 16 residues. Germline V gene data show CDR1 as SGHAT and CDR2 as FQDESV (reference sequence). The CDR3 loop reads CASSGSGDLSYNEQFF. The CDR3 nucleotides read TGTGCCAGCAGCGGAAGCGGGGACCTATCCTACAATGAGCAGTTCTTC.

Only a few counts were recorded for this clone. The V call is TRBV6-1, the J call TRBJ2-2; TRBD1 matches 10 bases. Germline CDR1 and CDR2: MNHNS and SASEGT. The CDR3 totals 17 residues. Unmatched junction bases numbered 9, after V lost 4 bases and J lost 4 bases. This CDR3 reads CASSVGGTGDPTGELFF. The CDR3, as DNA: TGTGCCAGCAGTGTCGGGGGGACAGGGGATCCCACCGGGGAGCTGTTTTTT.

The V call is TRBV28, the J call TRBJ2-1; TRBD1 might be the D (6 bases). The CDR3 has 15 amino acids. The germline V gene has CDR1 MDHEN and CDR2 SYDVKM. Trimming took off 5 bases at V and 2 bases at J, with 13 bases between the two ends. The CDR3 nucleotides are TGTGCCAGCAGTGGGGCAGGGGTACCCTACAATGAGCAGTTCTTC. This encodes CASSGAGVPYNEQFF.

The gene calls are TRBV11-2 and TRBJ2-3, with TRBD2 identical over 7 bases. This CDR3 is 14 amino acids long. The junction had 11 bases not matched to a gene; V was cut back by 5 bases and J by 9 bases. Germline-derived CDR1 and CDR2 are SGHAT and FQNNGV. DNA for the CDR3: TGTGCCAGCAGCGCTAGCGGAACCGCGGTGACGCAGTATTTT. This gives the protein CASSASGTAVTQYF.

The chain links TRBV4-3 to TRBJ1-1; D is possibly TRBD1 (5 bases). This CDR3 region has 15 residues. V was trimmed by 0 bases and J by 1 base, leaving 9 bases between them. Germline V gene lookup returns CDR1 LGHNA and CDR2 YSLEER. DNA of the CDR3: TGCGCCAGCAGCCAAGATTGGGGGGGGAACACTGAAGCTTTCTTT. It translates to CASSQDWGGNTEAFF.

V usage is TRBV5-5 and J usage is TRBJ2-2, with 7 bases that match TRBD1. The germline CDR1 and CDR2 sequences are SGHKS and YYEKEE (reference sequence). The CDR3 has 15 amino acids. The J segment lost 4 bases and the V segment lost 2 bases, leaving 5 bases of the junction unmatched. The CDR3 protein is CASSFLQGITGELFF. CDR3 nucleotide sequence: TGTGCCAGCAGCTTCTTACAGGGGATCACCGGGGAGCTGTTTTTT.

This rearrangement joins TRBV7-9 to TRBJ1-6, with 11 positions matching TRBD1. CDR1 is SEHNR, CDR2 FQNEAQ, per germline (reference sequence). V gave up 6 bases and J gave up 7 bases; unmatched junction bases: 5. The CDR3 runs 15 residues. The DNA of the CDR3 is TGTGCCAGCAGAACGGACAGGGGGCTGAATTCACCCCTCCACTTT. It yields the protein CASRTDRGLNSPLHF.

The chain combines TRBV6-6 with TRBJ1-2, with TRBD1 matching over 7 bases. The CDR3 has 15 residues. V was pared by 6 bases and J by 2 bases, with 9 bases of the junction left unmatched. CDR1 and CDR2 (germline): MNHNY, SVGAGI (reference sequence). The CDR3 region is CASSGQVYKNYGYTF. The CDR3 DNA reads TGTGCCAGCAGCGGACAGGTATACAAGAACTATGGCTACACCTTC.

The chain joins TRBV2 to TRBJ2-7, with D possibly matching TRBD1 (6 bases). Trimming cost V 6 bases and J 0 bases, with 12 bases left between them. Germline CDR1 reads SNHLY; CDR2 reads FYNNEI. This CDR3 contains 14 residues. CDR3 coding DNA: TGTGCCAGCAGGGGGGCATGGAGCTCCTACGAGCAGTACTTC. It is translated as CASRGAWSSYEQYF. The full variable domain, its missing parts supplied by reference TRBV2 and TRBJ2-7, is EPEVTQTPSHQVTQMGQEVILRCVPISNHLYFYWYRQILGQKVEFLVSFYNNEISEKSEIFDDQFSVERPDGSNFTLKIRSTKLEDSAMYFCASRGAWSSYEQYFGPGTRLTVT.

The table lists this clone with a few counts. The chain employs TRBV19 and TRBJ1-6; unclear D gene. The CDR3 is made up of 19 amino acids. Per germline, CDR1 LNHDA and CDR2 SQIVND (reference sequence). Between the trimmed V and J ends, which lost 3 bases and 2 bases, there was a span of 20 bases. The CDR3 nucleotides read TGTGCCAGTAGTATCTTGTTCGTTTCTCGGGGTACCTATAATTCACCCCTCCACTTT. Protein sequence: CASSILFVSRGTYNSPLHF.

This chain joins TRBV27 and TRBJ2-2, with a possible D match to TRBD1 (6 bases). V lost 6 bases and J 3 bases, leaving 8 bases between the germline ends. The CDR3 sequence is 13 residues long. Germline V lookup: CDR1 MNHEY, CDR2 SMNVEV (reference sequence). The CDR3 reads CASRGADTGELFF. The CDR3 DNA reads TGTGCCAGCAGGGGGGCAGACACCGGGGAGCTGTTTTTT.

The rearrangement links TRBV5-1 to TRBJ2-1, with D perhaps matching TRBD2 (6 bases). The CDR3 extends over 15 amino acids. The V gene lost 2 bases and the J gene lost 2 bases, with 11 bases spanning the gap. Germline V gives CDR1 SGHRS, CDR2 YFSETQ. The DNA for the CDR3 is TGCGCCAGCAGCTTTAGCGGAATAACCTACAATGAGCAGTTCTTC. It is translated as CASSFSGITYNEQFF.

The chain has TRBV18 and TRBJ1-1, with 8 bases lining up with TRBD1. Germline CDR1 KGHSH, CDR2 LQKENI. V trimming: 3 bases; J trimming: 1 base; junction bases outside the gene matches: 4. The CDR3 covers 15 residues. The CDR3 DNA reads TGTGCCAGCTCACCTCGGACAGGGCAGAACACTGAAGCTTTCTTT. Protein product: CASSPRTGQNTEAFF.

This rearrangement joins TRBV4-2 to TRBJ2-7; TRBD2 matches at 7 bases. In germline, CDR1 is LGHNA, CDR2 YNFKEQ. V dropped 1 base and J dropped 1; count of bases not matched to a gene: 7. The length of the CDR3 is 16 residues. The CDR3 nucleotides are TGTGCCAGCAGCCAAGGAGCCGGGACTACATCCTACGAGCAGTACTTC. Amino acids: CASSQGAGTTSYEQYF.

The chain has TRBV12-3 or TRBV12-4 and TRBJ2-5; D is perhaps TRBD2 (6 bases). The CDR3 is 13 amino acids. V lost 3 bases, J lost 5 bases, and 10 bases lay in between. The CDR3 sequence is CASSLQGGETQYF. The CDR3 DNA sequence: TGTGCCAGCAGTTTGCAGGGAGGCGAGACCCAGTACTTC.

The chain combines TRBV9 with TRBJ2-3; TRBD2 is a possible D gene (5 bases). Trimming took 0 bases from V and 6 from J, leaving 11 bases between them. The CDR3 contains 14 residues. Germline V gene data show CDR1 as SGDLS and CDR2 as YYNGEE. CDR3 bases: TGTGCCAGCAGCGTAGGCGGGCCTTGGGATACGCAGTATTTT. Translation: CASSVGGPWDTQYF.

The CDR3 sequence: CASSLSGLWTDTQYF. The DNA of the CDR3 is TGTGCCAGCAGCTTAAGTGGCCTTTGGACAGATACGCAGTATTTT. The V and J genes are TRBV7-3 and TRBJ2-3; unclear D gene. Germline assignment: CDR1 SGHTA and CDR2 FQGTGA. V lost 1 base to trimming and J lost 3 bases, with 11 bases between them. The CDR3 runs 15 residues. The full variable domain, in which reference TRBV7-3 and TRBJ2-3 provide the parts outside the CDR3, is GAGVSQTPSNKVTEKGKYVELRCDPISGHTALYWYRQSLGQGPEFLIYFQGTGAADDSGLPNDRFFAVRPEGSVSTLKIQRTERGDSAVYLCASSLSGLWTDTQYFGPGTRLTVL.

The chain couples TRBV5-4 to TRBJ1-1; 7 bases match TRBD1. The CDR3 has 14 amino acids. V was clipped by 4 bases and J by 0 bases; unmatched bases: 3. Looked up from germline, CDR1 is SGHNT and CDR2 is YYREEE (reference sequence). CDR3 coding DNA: TGTGCCAGCAGCGCGGGACAGCTGAACACTGAAGCTTTCTTT. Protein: CASSAGQLNTEAFF.

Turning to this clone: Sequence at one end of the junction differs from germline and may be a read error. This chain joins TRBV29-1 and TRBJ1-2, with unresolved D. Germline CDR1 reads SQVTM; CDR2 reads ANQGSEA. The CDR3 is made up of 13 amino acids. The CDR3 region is CSAEELANYGYTF. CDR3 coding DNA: TGCAGCGCTGAAGAACTAGCTAACTATGGCTACACCTTC.

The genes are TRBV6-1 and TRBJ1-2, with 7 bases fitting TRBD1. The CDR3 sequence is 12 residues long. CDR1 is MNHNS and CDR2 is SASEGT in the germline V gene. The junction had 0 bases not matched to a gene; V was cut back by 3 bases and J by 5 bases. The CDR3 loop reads CASSETGYGYTF. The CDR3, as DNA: TGTGCCAGCAGTGAGACAGGGTATGGCTACACCTTC.

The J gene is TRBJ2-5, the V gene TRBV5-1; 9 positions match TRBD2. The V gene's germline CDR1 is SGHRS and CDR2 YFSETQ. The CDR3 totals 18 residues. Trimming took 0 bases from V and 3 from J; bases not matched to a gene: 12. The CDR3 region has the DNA TGCGCCAGCAGCTTGGTTCTAGCGGGGCCAAACACCGAAGAGACCCAGTACTTC. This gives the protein CASSLVLAGPNTEETQYF. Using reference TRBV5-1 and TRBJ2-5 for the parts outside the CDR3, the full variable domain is KAGVTQTPRYLIKTRGQQVTLSCSPISGHRSVSWYQQTPGQGLQFLFEYFSETQRNKGNFPGRFSGRQFSNSRSEMNVSTLELGDSALYLCASSLVLAGPNTEETQYFGPGTRLLVL.

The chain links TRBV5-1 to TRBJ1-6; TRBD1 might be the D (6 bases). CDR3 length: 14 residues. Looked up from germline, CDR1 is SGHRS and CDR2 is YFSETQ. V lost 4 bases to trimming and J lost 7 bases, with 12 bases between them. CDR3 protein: CASSRDINNSPLHF. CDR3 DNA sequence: TGCGCCAGCAGCCGGGACATCAACAATTCACCCCTCCACTTT.